This T cell receptor (beta chain) was profiled in a study of T cell repertoires in cytomegalovirus infection (dated by TCRdb to the late 2010s). With respect to the entire study: The peptide stimulations were aimed at well-studied HLA-B-restricted epitopes as well as recently identified HLA-C-restricted CMV epitopes, whose presentation resists viral immunomodulation. The HLA type of each donor mattered for the analysis, because public TCR beta signatures pointed to carriage of CMV infection along with the matching HLA type. Points the paper makes about the study in general: Cumulative frequency of public TCR beta family members discriminated carriers of CMV infection plus the relevant HLA type in this cohort and an independent approximately 350-donor cohort. The ex vivo response was dominated by HLA-C-restricted CMV-specific TCR beta clonotypes, which also provided the single most frequent clonotype in two of eight donors.

Sequencing instrument: Illumina HiSeq 1500. The public reads were reanalyzed by TCRdb: fastp trimming at Q25, MiXCR alignment, in-frame beta chains only. CDR3 protein sequences are deduplicated, and each keeps its most common genes and DNA. The sample table holds about 770,000 distinct CDR3 sequences, of which 29% were seen once. The biggest ten clones account for 10% to 15% of the sample. This clonotype was detected many times. Its recognized antigen is unknown. Nothing much larger sits one base from this clone, and base qualities are not available. Reading the label with the study, this specimen's treatment or condition is: in vitro stimulation with specific CMV peptide epitopes to enrich CMV-specific T cells. The CDR3 spans 15 residues, from the cysteine through the phenylalanine. Left in the record is the CDR3 DNA by itself, 45 bases read in frame from the first base. Ends trimmed: V by 0 bases, J by 4 bases; bases unmatched to a gene: 3. Taken from the germline V gene, the CDR1 and CDR2 loops are SGHVS and FNYEAQ.

Source: cultured CD8+ T cells from PBMCs, taken from culture after CMV antigen stimulation. The V gene is TRBV7-6 and the J gene is TRBJ2-1; TRBD1 aligns with 7 central bases. The receptor was isolated from a human donor in good health (CMV status not recorded). Some clones in this sample may be carry-over from other donors' samples. The CDR3 region: CASSLARDRYNEQFF. In nucleotide form, the sequence is TGTGCCAGCAGCTTAGCGAGGGACAGATACAATGAGCAGTTCTTC.